These 15 T cell receptor beta chains came from one sample sequenced in a study of Graves' ophthalmopathy and Graves' hyperthyroidism. Scientists amplified the TCR beta CDR3 regions from RNA transcripts. HTBI primers served in a first-round RT-PCR, which a second-round multiplex PCR followed. TCRdb independently ran MiXCR on the multiplex PCR reads; one entry per CDR3 protein. The sample has 150,000 to 200,000 distinct CDR3 sequences; 30% to 45% are singletons. The sample taken for sequencing was peripheral blood. These receptors originate from a middle-aged woman with Graves' ophthalmopathy.

This clonotype was observed a handful of times. V usage is TRBV28 and J usage is TRBJ1-2; no firm D call. Trimming took off 4 bases at V and 4 bases at J, with 4 bases between the two ends. The CDR3 has 11 residues. Germline lookup yields CDR1 MDHEN and CDR2 SYDVKM. CDR3 DNA: TGTGCCAGCAGTTCCCTCTATGGCTACACCTTC. It codes for CASSSLYGYTF.

This clonotype was recorded many times. The V gene is TRBV7-2, the J gene TRBJ2-7; 8 nucleotides line up with TRBD1. The V gene's germline CDR1 is SGHTA and CDR2 FQGNSA. The CDR3 loop spans 14 amino acids. The ends lost 1 base at V and 6 bases at J; junction bases unmatched: 5. CDR3: CASSLGTGQPEQYF. The CDR3 DNA reads as TGTGCCAGCAGCTTAGGGACAGGGCAACCCGAGCAGTACTTC.

The sample holds many counts of this clonotype. The chain recombines TRBV20-1 with TRBJ2-5, with D perhaps being TRBD1 or TRBD2 (7 bases each). The V end was cut by 6 bases, the J end by 2 bases, with 13 bases between. The CDR3 runs to 13 residues. CDR1 and CDR2 from the germline V gene are DFQATT and SNEGSKA (reference sequence). Here the CDR3 reads CSATGRGQETQYF. The CDR3 DNA reads as TGCAGTGCGACAGGGAGGGGGCAAGAGACCCAGTACTTC.

The genes are TRBV10-3 and TRBJ2-7; possible D gene TRBD2, 6 bases. Between the trimmed V and J ends, which lost 4 bases and 6 bases, there was a span of 10 bases. This CDR3 spans 12 amino acids. CDR1 and CDR2 (germline): ENHRY, SYGVKD. The CDR3: CAISGGRSEQYF. The CDR3, as DNA: TGTGCCATCAGTGGGGGGAGGTCCGAGCAGTACTTC.

This clonotype showed up just once. The chain recombines TRBV15 with TRBJ1-2; D is uncertain. The CDR3 has 14 residues. V was clipped by 1 base and J by 6 bases, with 12 bases between them. CDR1 and CDR2 (germline): LNHNV, YYDKDF (reference sequence). CDR3 in amino acids: CATSRGASGDGYTF. CDR3 DNA: TGTGCCACCAGCAGAGGGGCCTCGGGCGATGGCTACACCTTC. Full variable domain (remainder filled in from reference TRBV15 and TRBJ1-2): DAMVIQNPRYQVTQFGKPVTLSCSQTLNHNVMYWYQQKSSQAPKLLFHYYDKDFNNEADTPDNFQSRRPNTSFCFLDIRSPGLGDTAMYLCATSRGASGDGYTFGSGTRLTVV.

The chain uses TRBV28 and TRBJ1-2; 8 bases are shared with TRBD1. Germline loops: CDR1 MDHEN, CDR2 SYDVKM. V dropped 0 bases and J dropped 8; count of bases not matched to a gene: 5. The CDR3 is 14 residues long. The CDR3 bases are TGTGCCAGCAGTTTATGGGGTCGGACAGGGGGCTACACCTTC. Its protein is CASSLWGRTGGYTF.

V usage is TRBV24-1 and J usage is TRBJ2-5; the match to TRBD1 covers 8 bases. CDR1 KGHDR and CDR2 SFDVKD come from the germline V gene. The CDR3 extends over 16 amino acids. With 3 bases clipped from V and 0 bases from J, the junction kept 5 bases outside the gene matches. CDR3 nucleotide sequence: TGTGCCACCAGTGATCTAAACAGGGGGTACCAAGAGACCCAGTACTTC. It translates to CATSDLNRGYQETQYF.

There are many counts of this clonotype. This could be a read error, since a much larger clone is one nucleotide away. The CDR3 loop reads CSAGDRVGLGTEAFF. CDR3 nucleotides: TGCAGTGCTGGAGATCGGGTAGGGCTGGGCACTGAAGCTTTCTTT. The chain uses TRBV20-1 and TRBJ1-1; no reliable D call. The CDR3 consists of 15 residues. The germline gives CDR1 DFQATT, CDR2 SNEGSKA (reference sequence).

This clonotype was recorded at least ten times. The chain links TRBV28 to TRBJ2-2; 9 bases are a match to TRBD2. The CDR3 loop spans 15 amino acids. CDR1 and CDR2 (germline): MDHEN, SYDVKM. Trimming took 5 bases from V and 5 from J; bases not matched to a gene: 6. In DNA, the CDR3 is TGTGCCAGCAGTCCAATAGCGGGAGTGACCGGGGAGCTGTTTTTT. Its translation: CASSPIAGVTGELFF.

This clonotype was seen many times. The chain links TRBV20-1 to TRBJ1-3; tentative D call: TRBD1 (5 bases). CDR3 length: 17 amino acids. Deletions cut 5 bases from V and 0 bases from J, with 20 bases between. Germline assignment: CDR1 DFQATT and CDR2 SNEGSKA (reference sequence). Here the CDR3 DNA reads TGCAGTGCTCCCACTCCGGGACGGATGATCTCTGGAAACACCATATATTTT. It specifies CSAPTPGRMISGNTIYF.

This chain joins TRBV6-1 and TRBJ1-5; 7 bases map to TRBD1. The V gene end was trimmed by 5 bases and the J gene end by 7 bases; junction bases not matched to a gene: 11. The germline CDR1 and CDR2 sequences are MNHNS and SASEGT. The CDR3 runs 15 residues. The CDR3 loop reads CASSPLQGSGQPQHF. CDR3 DNA sequence: TGTGCCAGCAGTCCTCTACAGGGGTCGGGACAGCCCCAGCATTTT.

In its sample, this clonotype was seen many times. V is TRBV12-3 or TRBV12-4 and J is TRBJ2-5, with D perhaps matching TRBD1 (5 bases). The CDR3 is made up of 17 amino acids. The V end was cut by 3 bases, the J end by 0 bases, with 17 bases between. DNA of the CDR3: TGTGCCAGCAGTTTGGGCACAGGTCTTGGGTACCAAGAGACCCAGTACTTC. This encodes CASSLGTGLGYQETQYF.

This clonotype was observed many times. The V gene is TRBV12-3 or TRBV12-4, the J gene TRBJ1-6, with TRBD1 matching 10 bases. The ends lost 6 bases at V and 7 bases at J; junction bases unmatched: 6. This CDR3 is 15 amino acids long. This CDR3 reads CASSLMGQGNSPLHF. CDR3 in DNA: TGTGCCAGCAGCCTTATGGGACAGGGGAATTCACCCCTCCACTTT.

This clonotype was seen only a few times. The chain employs TRBV12-3 or TRBV12-4 and TRBJ2-5; no reliable D call. This CDR3 is built from 16 residues. Trimming took off 6 bases at V and 5 bases at J, with 22 bases between the two ends. The CDR3 spells CASSLRHPRFGETQYF. CDR3 bases: TGTGCCAGCAGCTTACGGCATCCAAGGTTTGGGGAGACCCAGTACTTC.

This clonotype was observed at least ten times. V usage is TRBV2 and J usage is TRBJ1-5, with D unclear. The CDR3 has 14 amino acids. CDR1 and CDR2 from the germline V gene are SNHLY and FYNNEI. Trimming pared 2 bases from V and 5 bases from J, leaving 10 bases between. The CDR3 region has the DNA TGTGCCAGCAGTGAAAATACGGCTTATCAGCCCCAGCATTTT. Amino acids: CASSENTAYQPQHF.